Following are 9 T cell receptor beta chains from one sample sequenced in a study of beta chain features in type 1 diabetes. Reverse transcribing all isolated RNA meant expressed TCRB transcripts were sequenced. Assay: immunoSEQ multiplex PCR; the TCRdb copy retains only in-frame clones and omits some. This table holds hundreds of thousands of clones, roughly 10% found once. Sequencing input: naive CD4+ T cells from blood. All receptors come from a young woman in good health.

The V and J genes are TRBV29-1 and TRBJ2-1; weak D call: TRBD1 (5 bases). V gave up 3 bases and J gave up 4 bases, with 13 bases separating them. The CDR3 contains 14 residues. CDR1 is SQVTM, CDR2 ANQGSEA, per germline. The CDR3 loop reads CSVDTQGLYNEQFF. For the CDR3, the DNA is TGCAGCGTTGATACTCAGGGTCTGTACAATGAGCAGTTCTTC.

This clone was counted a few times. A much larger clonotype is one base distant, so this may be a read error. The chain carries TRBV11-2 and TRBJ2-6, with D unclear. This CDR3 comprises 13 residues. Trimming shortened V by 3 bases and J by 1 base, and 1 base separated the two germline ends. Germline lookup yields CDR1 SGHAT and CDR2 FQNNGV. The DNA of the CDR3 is TGTGCCAGCAGCTTGTCTGGGGCCAACGTCCTGACTTTC. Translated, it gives CASSLSGANVLTF.

This CDR3 is CASSPLAGAFNEQFF. The CDR3 nucleotides read TGTGCCAGCTCACCATTAGCGGGGGCCTTCAATGAGCAGTTCTTC. This chain connects TRBV18 to TRBJ2-1, with TRBD2 identical over 9 bases. V dropped 2 bases and J dropped 6; count of bases not matched to a gene: 5. CDR1 KGHSH and CDR2 LQKENI come from the germline V gene. The CDR3 loop spans 15 amino acids.

The CDR3 DNA reads TGTGCCAGCAGCCAGGACAGCGTCTCCTACGAGCAGTACTTC. Translated, it gives CASSQDSVSYEQYF. The chain joins TRBV7-8 to TRBJ2-7, with a weak D call TRBD1 (6 bases). This CDR3 is 14 amino acids long. Germline V CDR1 and CDR2: SGHVS, FQNEAQ. V was shortened by 5 bases and J by 0 bases, with 11 bases between the two germline ends.

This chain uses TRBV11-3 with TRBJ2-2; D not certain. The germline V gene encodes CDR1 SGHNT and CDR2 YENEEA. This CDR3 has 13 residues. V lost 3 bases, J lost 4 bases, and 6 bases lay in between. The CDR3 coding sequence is TGTGCCAGCAGCTTCCGTAGCACCGGGGAGCTGTTTTTT. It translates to CASSFRSTGELFF.

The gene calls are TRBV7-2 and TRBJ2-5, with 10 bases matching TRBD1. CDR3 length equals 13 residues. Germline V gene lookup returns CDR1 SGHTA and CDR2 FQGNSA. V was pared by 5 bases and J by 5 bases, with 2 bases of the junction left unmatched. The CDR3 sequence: CASSPGQGETQYF. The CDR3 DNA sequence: TGTGCCAGCAGCCCGGGACAGGGGGAGACCCAGTACTTC.

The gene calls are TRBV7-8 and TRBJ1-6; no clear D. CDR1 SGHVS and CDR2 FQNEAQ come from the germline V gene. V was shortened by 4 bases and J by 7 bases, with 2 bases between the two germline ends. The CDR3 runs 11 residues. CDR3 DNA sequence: TGTGCCAGCAGCTCAAATTCACCCCTCCACTTT. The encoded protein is CASSSNSPLHF.

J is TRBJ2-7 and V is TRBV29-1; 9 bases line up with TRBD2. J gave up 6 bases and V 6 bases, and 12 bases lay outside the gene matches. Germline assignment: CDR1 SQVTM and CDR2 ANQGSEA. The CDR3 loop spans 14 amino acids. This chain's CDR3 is CSVLRTSVLFEQYF. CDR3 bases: TGCAGCGTCCTCCGGACTAGCGTTCTATTCGAGCAGTACTTC.

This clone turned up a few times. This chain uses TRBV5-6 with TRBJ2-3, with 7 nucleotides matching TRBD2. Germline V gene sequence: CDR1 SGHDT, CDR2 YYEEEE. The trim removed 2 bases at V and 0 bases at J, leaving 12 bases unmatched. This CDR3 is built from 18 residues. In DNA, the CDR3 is TGTGCCAGCAGCTTTTGGGCTGGGGGAGGGCCTAGCACAGATACGCAGTATTTT. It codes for CASSFWAGGGPSTDTQYF.